This T cell receptor (beta chain) was retrieved from a study of T cells in tumors and immune-related adverse events. The repertoire was sequenced with immunoSEQ multiplex PCR; TCRdb's copy has only in-frame clones and lacks some. The repertoire consists of a few thousand clones, with around 82% occurring once and the leading ten covering about a fifth. The clonotype originates from a female donor with metastatic renal cell carcinoma. The starting material was skin tissue, obtained from a patient treated with anti-PD-1 therapy.

CDR3 amino acids: CASSLVPGLGYGYTF. The CDR3 DNA follows: TGTGCCAGCAGCTTAGTGCCGGGGTTGGGATATGGCTACACCTTC. The rearrangement joins TRBV11-2 to TRBJ1-2; the D is unclear. CDR3 size: 15 residues. V lost 1 base, J lost 5 bases, and 14 bases lay in between. The germline V gene encodes CDR1 SGHAT and CDR2 FQNNGV.